The T cell receptor beta chain under discussion was sequenced for a study of tumor-infiltrating lymphocytes in oesophageal squamous cell carcinoma. This clonotype was observed many times. Trimming removed 3 bases from V and 3 bases from J, with 15 bases in between. The CDR3 runs 15 residues. The germline CDR1 and CDR2 sequences are SGHDN and FVKESK. TCRdb reprocessed the PCR reads via MiXCR and lists one record per CDR3 protein. Here the sample spans some 17,000 distinct CDR3 sequences, less than 50% being singletons. The source material was normal esophageal tissue next to the tumor. V and J are TRBV14 and TRBJ2-7; D perhaps matches TRBD2 (6 bases). This receptor was identified in a female donor with esophageal squamous cell carcinoma. Here the CDR3 DNA reads TGTGCCAGCAGCCATGGGACTTCTACCTACTACGAGCAGTACTTC. Protein sequence: CASSHGTSTYYEQYF.